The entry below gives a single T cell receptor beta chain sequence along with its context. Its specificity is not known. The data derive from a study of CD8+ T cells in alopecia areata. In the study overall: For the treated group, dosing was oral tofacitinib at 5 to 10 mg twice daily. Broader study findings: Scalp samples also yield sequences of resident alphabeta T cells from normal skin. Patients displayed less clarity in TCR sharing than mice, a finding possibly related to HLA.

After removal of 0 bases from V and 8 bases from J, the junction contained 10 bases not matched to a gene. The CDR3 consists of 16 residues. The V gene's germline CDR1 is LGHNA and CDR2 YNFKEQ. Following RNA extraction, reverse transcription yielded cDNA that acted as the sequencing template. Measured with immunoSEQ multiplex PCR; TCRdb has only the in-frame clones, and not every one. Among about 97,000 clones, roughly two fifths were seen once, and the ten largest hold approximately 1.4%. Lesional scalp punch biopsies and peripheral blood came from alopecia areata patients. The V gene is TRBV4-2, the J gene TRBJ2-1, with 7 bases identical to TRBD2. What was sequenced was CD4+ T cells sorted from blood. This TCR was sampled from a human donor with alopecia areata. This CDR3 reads CASSQESRGSWYEQFF. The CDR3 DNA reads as TGTGCCAGCAGCCAAGAATCGCGCGGGAGTTGGTATGAGCAGTTCTTC.